This T cell receptor beta chain was obtained from a study of CD4 T cells in relation to SARS-CoV-2 and coronaviruses. TCRdb's copy holds only in-frame clones and misses some; the assay was immunoSEQ multiplex PCR. Of around 15,000 clones in the sample, roughly 82% were seen once. CD4+ T cells from unexposed donors were obtained before the COVID-19 pandemic (2011-2018). Isolation of CD4+ T cells took place after less than 11 days in culture. In the case of this clone: The antigen is undetermined.

Sequencing was carried out using CD4+ T cells from PBMCs, cultured in vitro. The origin of this receptor is a human donor in good health.

CDR3 sequence reads: CASSQDPGREDYGYTF. CDR3 nucleotides: TGTGCCAGCAGCCAAGATCCGGGCAGGGAGGACTATGGCTACACCTTC. The rearrangement joins TRBV3-1 (or the pseudogene TRBV3-2) to TRBJ1-2, with D tentatively TRBD1 (5 bases). Trimming pared 0 bases from V and 3 bases from J, leaving 14 bases between. Germline CDR1 and CDR2: LGHDT and YNNKEL (reference sequence). The CDR3 sequence is 16 residues long.